This is a list of T cell receptor beta chains from one sample in a study of T cell responses to AZD1222 COVID-19 vaccine. Measured with immunoSEQ multiplex PCR; TCRdb has only the in-frame clones, and not every one. The sample contains roughly 150,000 clones, roughly 87% of which appear only once. The sequences come from peripheral blood, collected 28 days after the second AZD1222 dose. The receptors here all came from an adult who received the AZD1222 COVID-19 vaccine. CDR3s include the opening cysteine and the closing phenylalanine or tryptophan. Each record gives: clone size, J gene, D gene, V gene, CDR3 protein, CDR3 DNA. A D gene is named only where the DNA matches it firmly. Size is omitted from some rows. Given values are once, few, many or a class for expanded clones.

abundance: -; j_gene: TRBJ2-2; d_gene: -; v_gene: TRBV19; CDR3aa: CASSLEPGELFF; CDR3nt: TGTGCCAGTTCACTAGAGCCCGGGGAGCTGTTTTTT
abundance: -; j_gene: TRBJ2-7; d_gene: -; v_gene: TRBV5-4; CDR3aa: CASSLGSTGTTRTERQYF; CDR3nt: TGTGCCAGCAGCTTGGGTTCCACCGGGACAACGCGGACCGAGAGGCAGTACTTC
abundance: -; j_gene: TRBJ2-2; d_gene: -; v_gene: TRBV11-3; CDR3aa: CASSLQGPTNTGELFF; CDR3nt: TGTGCCAGCAGCTTACAGGGGCCAACGAACACCGGGGAGCTGTTTTTT
abundance: -; j_gene: TRBJ2-3; d_gene: -; v_gene: TRBV5-1; CDR3aa: CASSLQMESTDTQYF; CDR3nt: TGCGCCAGCAGCTTGCAGATGGAAAGCACAGATACGCAGTATTTT
abundance: -; j_gene: TRBJ1-2; d_gene: -; v_gene: TRBV5-4; CDR3aa: CASSTSGRLGRGGYTF; CDR3nt: TGTGCCAGCAGCACCAGTGGCCGTCTCGGGAGAGGTGGCTACACCTTC
abundance: once; j_gene: TRBJ1-2; d_gene: -; v_gene: TRBV5-1; CDR3aa: CASSLQDRNYGYTF; CDR3nt: TGCGCCAGCAGCTTGCAGGACCGCAACTATGGCTACACCTTC
abundance: -; j_gene: TRBJ2-2; d_gene: TRBD2; v_gene: TRBV19; CDR3aa: CATSPAAGVAGELFF; CDR3nt: TGTGCCACCTCCCCGGCAGCGGGGGTCGCCGGGGAGCTGTTTTTT
abundance: few; j_gene: TRBJ1-2; d_gene: -; v_gene: TRBV18; CDR3aa: CASSPEAPIGAGYTF; CDR3nt: TGTGCCAGCTCACCGGAAGCCCCCATAGGGGCGGGCTACACCTTC
abundance: -; j_gene: TRBJ2-1; d_gene: -; v_gene: TRBV6-5; CDR3aa: CASSIDSNNEQFF; CDR3nt: TGTGCCAGCAGTATCGACAGCAACAATGAGCAGTTCTTC
abundance: -; j_gene: TRBJ2-7; d_gene: TRBD1; v_gene: TRBV9; CDR3aa: CASSLGQDYEQYF; CDR3nt: TGTGCCAGCAGCCTTGGACAGGACTACGAGCAGTACTTC
abundance: -; j_gene: TRBJ1-2; d_gene: -; v_gene: TRBV6-1; CDR3aa: CASSEAVTVYGYTF; CDR3nt: TGTGCCAGCAGTGAAGCGGTGACAGTCTATGGCTACACCTTC
abundance: once; j_gene: TRBJ2-3; d_gene: -; v_gene: TRBV27; CDR3aa: CASSLSGAGDTQYF; CDR3nt: TGTGCCAGCAGTTTGTCCGGGGCCGGAGATACGCAGTATTTT
abundance: -; j_gene: TRBJ2-7; d_gene: TRBD1; v_gene: TRBV5-1; CDR3aa: CASSLRTGLDEQYF; CDR3nt: TGCGCCAGCAGCTTACGGACAGGGTTAGACGAGCAGTACTTC
abundance: -; j_gene: TRBJ1-5; d_gene: -; v_gene: TRBV2; CDR3aa: CASSVGGSNQPQHF; CDR3nt: TGTGCCAGCAGTGTCGGCGGGAGTAATCAGCCCCAGCATTTT
abundance: -; j_gene: TRBJ2-7; d_gene: -; v_gene: TRBV7-9; CDR3aa: CASSLSRYEQYF; CDR3nt: TGTGCCAGCAGCTTAAGCCGCTACGAGCAGTACTTC
abundance: -; j_gene: TRBJ1-6; d_gene: TRBD1; v_gene: TRBV18; CDR3aa: CASSRGTGLDSPLHF; CDR3nt: TGTGCCAGCTCACGGGGGACAGGGCTTGATTCACCCCTCCACTTT
abundance: -; j_gene: TRBJ2-5; d_gene: -; v_gene: TRBV2; CDR3aa: CASRPPGGWETQYF; CDR3nt: TGTGCCAGCAGGCCCCCAGGGGGGTGGGAGACCCAGTACTTC